The present T cell receptor (beta chain) was sequenced within a study of beta chain features in type 1 diabetes. Regarding the study as a whole: Type 1 diabetes patients showed a moderate but significant shortening of TCRB CDR3s in all four CD4+ subsets. A potential influence of HLA type upon TCRB rearrangement remained unresolved herein.

Only one heparinised blood draw was taken per donor, and its volume averaged around 100 mL. Isolation of CD4+ naive, central memory, regulatory and stem cell-like memory cells was achieved by sorting via CD45RO/CCR7/CD25/CD127/CD95/CD27. Over 95% purity was reached by all sorted populations. Expressed TCRB transcripts were sequenced because the entire RNA isolate underwent reverse transcription. Assay used: immunoSEQ multiplex PCR; TCRdb lists only in-frame clones, some missing. Seen here are over 600,000 clones, around 12% observed once, and the top ten hold 0.095% to 0.15%. A remark on this clone: As yet, its antigen is unknown. A much larger clone sits a single nucleotide away, making a read error possible. The identical CDR3 is also encoded by other nucleotide sequences in the sample.

V lost 4 bases, J lost 3 bases, and 3 bases lay in between. The length of the CDR3 is 11 residues. CDR1 is SGDLS, CDR2 YYNGEE, per germline. V gene TRBV9 combines with J gene TRBJ2-3, with D unclear. Sequenced: naive CD4+ T cells from blood. This receptor was obtained from a young man with type 1 diabetes. CDR3 loop: CASSSTDTQYF. Here the CDR3 DNA reads TGTGCCAGCAGCTCGACAGATACGCAGTATTTT.